Listed here are 28 T cell receptor beta chains from one sample, sequenced in a study of PD-L1 blockade in urothelial cancer. The sample's time point: pretreatment peripheral blood. Profiled with immunoSEQ multiplex PCR; TCRdb holds only in-frame clones, not every one. The sample lists 70,000 to 75,000 clones, almost 90% occurring once. Sequencing used PBMCs, obtained around atezolizumab (anti-PD-L1) treatment. The receptors stem from a man between 65 and 85 years old with urothelial cancer.

The chain is built from TRBV11-2 and TRBJ2-7; no definite D call. Germline V gives CDR1 SGHAT, CDR2 FQNNGV. The CDR3 loop spans 11 amino acids. V shed 5 bases and J shed 4 bases, with 6 bases lying between them. The CDR3 reads CASSPKYEQYF. CDR3 nucleotides: TGTGCCAGCAGCCCAAAATACGAGCAGTACTTC. The full variable domain, rest sourced from reference TRBV11-2 and TRBJ2-7, is EAGVAQSPRYKIIEKRQSVAFWCNPISGHATLYWYQQILGQGPKLLIQFQNNGVVDDSQLPKDRFSAERLKGVDSTLKIQPAKLEDSAVYLCASSPKYEQYFGPGTRLTVT.

V and J are TRBV28 and TRBJ2-7, with D perhaps TRBD1 (6 bases). V lost 5 bases, J lost 5 bases, and 16 bases lay in between. Germline-derived CDR1 and CDR2 are MDHEN and SYDVKM. The CDR3 runs 14 residues. CDR3 in amino acids: CASSTRDTVDEQYF. The CDR3 DNA sequence: TGTGCCAGCAGTACCCGGGACACTGTAGACGAGCAGTACTTC.

The chain employs TRBV5-4 and TRBJ1-2; D remains ambiguous. The germline V gene encodes CDR1 SGHNT and CDR2 YYREEE (reference sequence). Between the trimmed V and J ends, which lost 0 bases and 0 bases, there was a span of 6 bases. The CDR3 loop spans 14 amino acids. CDR3: CASSLDTANYGYTF. Here the CDR3 DNA reads TGTGCCAGCAGCTTGGACACAGCTAACTATGGCTACACCTTC.

The rearrangement links TRBV28 to TRBJ2-5; D may be TRBD2 (6 bases). The CDR3 is made up of 14 amino acids. V lost 2 bases to trimming and J lost 1 base, with 8 bases between them. Germline assignment: CDR1 MDHEN and CDR2 SYDVKM. CDR3 region: CASSLGGGQETQYF. The CDR3 DNA reads as TGTGCCAGCAGTTTAGGGGGAGGCCAAGAGACCCAGTACTTC.

J is TRBJ2-1 and V is TRBV28; maybe TRBD2 (7 bases). CDR3 length: 17 amino acids. The V end was cut by 0 bases, the J end by 5 bases, with 17 bases between. Germline V gene lookup returns CDR1 MDHEN and CDR2 SYDVKM. The CDR3 spells CASSLWQGTGGNNEQFF. The CDR3 nucleotides read TGTGCCAGCAGTTTATGGCAGGGGACGGGAGGTAACAATGAGCAGTTCTTC. Filled out from reference TRBV28 and TRBJ2-1, the complete variable domain reads DVKVTQSSRYLVKRTGEKVFLECVQDMDHENMFWYRQDPGLGLRLIYFSYDVKMKEKGDIPEGYSVSREKKERFSLILESASTNQTSMYLCASSLWQGTGGNNEQFFGPGTRLTVL.

This chain uses TRBV7-3 with TRBJ2-6; 14 nucleotides agree with TRBD2. Germline CDR1 SGHTA, CDR2 FQGTGA. After removal of 5 bases from V and 2 bases from J, the junction contained 5 bases not matched to a gene. There are 18 residues in the CDR3. CDR3 DNA: TGTGCCAGCAGCCCAGGGACTAGCGGGAGAACTGGGGCCAACGTCCTGACTTTC. Translation gives CASSPGTSGRTGANVLTF.

The chain employs TRBV7-9 and TRBJ2-3; TRBD2 might be the D (6 bases). CDR1 and CDR2 (germline): SEHNR, FQNEAQ (reference sequence). Trimming took off 4 bases at V and 0 bases at J, with 11 bases between the two ends. The CDR3 is 15 residues long. The CDR3 DNA follows: TGTGCCAGCAGCTCGCTGGGGGGTAGCACAGATACGCAGTATTTT. Translation gives CASSSLGGSTDTQYF.

The chain is built from TRBV19 and TRBJ2-2; 8 nucleotides agree with TRBD2. Germline trimming cut 3 bases from V and 4 bases from J; bases unmatched to any gene: 4. Germline CDR1 LNHDA, CDR2 SQIVND (reference sequence). The CDR3 sequence is 15 residues long. The DNA for the CDR3 is TGTGCCAGTAGTATTGTACTAGCGGTCACCGGGGAGCTGTTTTTT. Encoded protein: CASSIVLAVTGELFF.

V is TRBV4-1 and J is TRBJ2-3, with D possibly matching TRBD1 (6 bases). Trimming removed 1 base from V and 0 bases from J, with 20 bases in between. The CDR3 is 19 amino acids. CDR1 is MGHRA and CDR2 is YSYEKL in the germline V gene. The chain's CDR3 is CASSQGGRQGKRSTDTQYF. In nucleotides, the CDR3 is TGCGCCAGCAGCCAAGGGGGGCGCCAGGGGAAACGGAGCACAGATACGCAGTATTTT.

This clone was seen only once. This chain links TRBV5-1 with TRBJ2-2; TRBD2 agrees at 11 bases. The CDR3 has 19 amino acids. Trimming cost V 0 bases and J 6 bases; bases outside gene matches: 13. From germline, CDR1 is SGHRS and CDR2 YFSETQ. The CDR3 here is CASSLGLAGYSLGAGELFF. The CDR3 DNA reads TGCGCCAGCAGCTTGGGACTAGCGGGGTATTCCCTTGGGGCCGGGGAGCTGTTTTTT.

Remarks on this clone: Sequence at one end of the junction differs from germline and may be a read error. The CDR3 loop is CASSKGLAGAHF. The CDR3 DNA sequence: TGTGCCAGCAGCAAGGGACTAGCGGGGGCGCACTTC. J is TRBJ2-5 and V is TRBV7-2; 14 nucleotides align to TRBD2. From germline, CDR1 is SGHTA and CDR2 FQGNSA. The CDR3 covers 12 residues.

The chain has TRBV7-9 and TRBJ1-2, with D unresolved. The CDR3 has 14 amino acids. Trimming removed 1 base at V and 5 bases at J, with 11 bases between. Germline V gene lookup returns CDR1 SEHNR and CDR2 FQNEAQ (reference sequence). The CDR3 reads CASSLGETNYGYTF. In nucleotides, the CDR3 is TGTGCCAGCAGCTTAGGAGAAACCAATTATGGCTACACCTTC.

The rearrangement links TRBV4-1 to TRBJ2-3; D is possibly TRBD1 (5 bases). V lost 1 base to trimming and J lost 5 bases, with 16 bases between them. In germline, CDR1 is MGHRA, CDR2 YSYEKL. The CDR3 runs 16 residues. For the CDR3, the DNA is TGCGCCAGCAGCCAAGCCTTAGACTCCCAGGGAGATACGCAGTATTTT. Translated, it gives CASSQALDSQGDTQYF.

The chain has TRBV7-9 and TRBJ2-1; a possible D gene is TRBD2 (6 bases). Trimming pared 5 bases from V and 1 base from J, leaving 15 bases between. The germline V gene has CDR1 SEHNR and CDR2 FQNEAQ (reference sequence). This CDR3 region has 16 residues. CDR3 sequence: CASSHSGTWSYNEQFF. CDR3 nucleotides: TGTGCCAGCAGCCATTCCGGGACTTGGTCCTACAATGAGCAGTTCTTC. The complete variable domain, with remaining parts taken from reference TRBV7-9 and TRBJ2-1, reads DTGVSQNPRHKITKRGQNVTFRCDPISEHNRLYWYRQTLGQGPEFLTYFQNEAQLEKSRLLSDRFSAERPKGSFSTLEIQRTEQGDSAMYLCASSHSGTWSYNEQFFGPGTRLTVL.

V usage is TRBV7-6 and J usage is TRBJ1-3; TRBD1 is a possible D gene (6 bases). This CDR3 comprises 16 residues. Trimming took 1 base from V and 0 from J, leaving 10 bases between them. Germline CDR1 is SGHVS and CDR2 is FNYEAQ. The CDR3 DNA sequence: TGTGCCAGCAGCTTAGTTGCGGGGGCCTCTGGAAACACCATATATTTT. Translated, it gives CASSLVAGASGNTIYF.

The V gene is TRBV4-1, the J gene TRBJ2-7, with TRBD2 matching 8 bases. Germline values: CDR1 MGHRA, CDR2 YSYEKL. The CDR3 runs 15 residues. The trim removed 4 bases at V and 4 bases at J, leaving 9 bases unmatched. For the CDR3, the DNA is TGCGCCAGCAGCCCAAATAGCGGGAACGCGTACGAGCAGTACTTC. Its protein is CASSPNSGNAYEQYF.

This chain connects TRBV4-1 to TRBJ1-2; 10 bases agree with TRBD1. Germline V gene lookup returns CDR1 MGHRA and CDR2 YSYEKL. V gave up 1 base and J gave up 2 bases; unmatched junction bases: 4. The CDR3 contains 16 residues. CDR3 nucleotide sequence: TGCGCCAGCAGCCAAGCACCGACAGGGGGCAACTATGGCTACACCTTC. This sequence encodes CASSQAPTGGNYGYTF.

The V gene is TRBV5-6, the J gene TRBJ1-5; no definite D call. The CDR3 loop spans 16 amino acids. The germline CDR1 and CDR2 sequences are SGHDT and YYEEEE. Trimming removed 4 bases from V and 5 bases from J, with 19 bases in between. The CDR3 bases are TGTGCCAGCAGCAAGATGCGTGATCCGGGTTATCAGCCCCAGCATTTT. It translates to CASSKMRDPGYQPQHF.

This clone is a singleton in its sample. The V and J genes are TRBV7-3 and TRBJ2-1, with 14 bases that match TRBD2. Germline loops: CDR1 SGHTA, CDR2 FQGTGA. The CDR3 runs 15 residues. The ends lost 4 bases at V and 7 bases at J; junction bases unmatched: 3. This CDR3 is CASSSGLAGGNEQFF. The CDR3 DNA reads TGTGCCAGCAGCTCCGGACTAGCGGGAGGTAATGAGCAGTTCTTC.

The chain has TRBV28 and TRBJ2-7; tentative D call: TRBD2 (5 bases). The CDR3 is made up of 15 amino acids. Germline V gene data show CDR1 as MDHEN and CDR2 as SYDVKM. Trimming cost V 7 bases and J 6 bases, with 22 bases left between them. The CDR3 DNA sequence: TGTGCCAGCACCTACCTCGGACTGCGGCCGTCCGAGCAGTACTTC. Its protein product is CASTYLGLRPSEQYF.

V usage is TRBV7-8 and J usage is TRBJ2-2; TRBD1 aligns across 7 bases. This CDR3 comprises 15 residues. The trim removed 4 bases at V and 2 bases at J, leaving 4 bases unmatched. The germline CDR1 and CDR2 sequences are SGHVS and FQNEAQ. CDR3 sequence reads: CASSSRQGNTGELFF. DNA for the CDR3: TGTGCCAGCAGCTCAAGACAGGGTAACACCGGGGAGCTGTTTTTT. Together with reference TRBV7-8 and TRBJ2-2, the CDR3 gives the full variable domain: GAGVSQSPRYKVAKRGQDVALRCDPISGHVSLFWYQQALGQGPEFLTYFQNEAQLDKSGLPSDRFFAERPEGSVSTLKIQRTQQEDSAVYLCASSSRQGNTGELFFGEGSRLTVL.

V and J are TRBV29-1 and TRBJ2-7, with TRBD1 identical over 10 bases. Germline V gives CDR1 SQVTM, CDR2 ANQGSEA. This CDR3 is built from 13 residues. Germline trimming cut 3 bases from V and 3 bases from J; bases unmatched to any gene: 2. CDR3 residues: CSVEGTGVYEQYF. The CDR3 coding sequence is TGCAGCGTTGAGGGGACAGGGGTCTACGAGCAGTACTTC.

Only one count was recorded for this clone. V is TRBV19 and J is TRBJ1-5; TRBD1 matches 9 bases. The CDR3 is made up of 15 amino acids. In germline, CDR1 is LNHDA, CDR2 SQIVND (reference sequence). The V and J ends lost 3 bases and 6 bases, in that order; junction bases with no gene match: 6. The CDR3 protein is CASSMGTGQVQPQHF. CDR3 coding DNA: TGTGCCAGTAGTATGGGGACAGGGCAAGTTCAGCCCCAGCATTTT.

The V call is TRBV20-1, the J call TRBJ2-4; a weak D match, TRBD2 (5 bases). The CDR3 has 11 amino acids. Germline-derived CDR1 and CDR2 are DFQATT and SNEGSKA (reference sequence). Trimming pared 4 bases from V and 9 bases from J, leaving 10 bases between. As DNA, the CDR3 is TGCAGTGCTACCAGTCGGGGCATTCAGTACTTC. It yields the protein CSATSRGIQYF.

This chain connects TRBV4-2 to TRBJ2-1; 7 positions agree with TRBD1. Germline V gene data show CDR1 as LGHNA and CDR2 as YNFKEQ. J lost 6 bases, V lost 4 bases, and 6 bases had no gene match. The CDR3 runs to 14 residues. For the CDR3, the DNA is TGTGCCAGCAGCCCAGGGGGTATGGTCAATGAGCAGTTCTTC. Protein: CASSPGGMVNEQFF.

The chain couples TRBV5-1 to TRBJ2-2; maybe TRBD2 (6 bases). V was pared by 2 bases and J by 4 bases, with 12 bases between. Germline values: CDR1 SGHRS, CDR2 YFSETQ. This CDR3 region has 15 residues. For the CDR3, the DNA is TGCGCCAGCAGCTTAAGTGGGCGGGGCACCGGGGAGCTGTTTTTT. As protein: CASSLSGRGTGELFF.

V is TRBV9 and J is TRBJ2-2; TRBD2 matches 9 bases. Germline lookup yields CDR1 SGDLS and CDR2 YYNGEE. The CDR3 runs to 15 residues. After removal of 3 bases from V and 4 bases from J, the junction contained 4 bases not matched to a gene. CDR3 in DNA: TGTGCCAGCAGCGCTAGCGGGATCCCCACCGGGGAGCTGTTTTTT. Protein sequence: CASSASGIPTGELFF.

The chain carries TRBV5-1 and TRBJ2-5; 10 nucleotides match TRBD2. The CDR3 sequence is 15 residues long. The J segment lost 2 bases and the V segment lost 8 bases, leaving 9 bases of the junction unmatched. From germline, CDR1 is SGHRS and CDR2 YFSETQ. The CDR3 nucleotides are TGCGCCAGTTCTCCGGGACTAGCGATTCAAGAGACCCAGTACTTC. Protein sequence: CASSPGLAIQETQYF.